Listed here is a single TCR beta chain. The sample belongs to a study of cytomegalovirus exposure and HLA in healthy donors. It was with 60 Vbeta and 13 Jbeta primers that the PCR ran. Method: immunoSEQ multiplex PCR; TCRdb's copy keeps in-frame clones and lacks some. The sample includes under 150,000 clones, approximately 80% of them seen just once. The source is a woman in her 40s in good health and CMV-seropositive. The specimen was PBMCs.

CDR3 sequence reads: CASSFSGGGNEQFF. The DNA for the CDR3 is TGTGCCAGCAGCTTTTCGGGAGGGGGGAATGAGCAGTTCTTC. The genes are TRBV7-9 and TRBJ2-1; the match to TRBD2 covers 8 bases. This CDR3 is built from 14 residues. J lost 7 bases, V lost 3 bases, and 5 bases had no gene match. The germline CDR1 and CDR2 sequences are SEHNR and FQNEAQ (reference sequence).